The T cell receptor (beta chain) described here comes from a study of cytomegalovirus exposure and HLA in healthy donors. This clone was observed a handful of times. Its antigen is not identified. Germline values: CDR1 LNHDA, CDR2 SQIVND (reference sequence). This CDR3 spans 13 amino acids. V was pared by 9 bases and J by 6 bases, with 1 base of the junction left unmatched. PCR amplification relied on 60 Vbeta primers (plus 13 Jbeta primers). TCRdb's copy holds only in-frame clones and misses some; the assay was immunoSEQ multiplex PCR. The table has roughly 180,000 clones, almost 85% seen once. Study-wide results and limits: The study put 150 to 200 TCR beta chains on its list as cytomegalovirus-associated.

The receptor was derived from a man aged 30-40 years in good health and CMV-seronegative. This sequence joins TRBV19 and TRBJ1-6; 11 nucleotides align to TRBD1. Sequenced input: PBMCs. For the CDR3, the DNA is TGTGCCAGCGGACAGGGGGCTAATTCACCCCTCCACTTT. Translating it yields CASGQGANSPLHF.